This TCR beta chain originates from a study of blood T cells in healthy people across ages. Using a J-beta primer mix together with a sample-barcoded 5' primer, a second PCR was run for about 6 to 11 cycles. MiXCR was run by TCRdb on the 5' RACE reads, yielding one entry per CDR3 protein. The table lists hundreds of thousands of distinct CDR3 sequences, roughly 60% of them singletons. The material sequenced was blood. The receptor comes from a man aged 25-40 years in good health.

CDR3 amino acids: CASSLRRGGNGYTF. For the CDR3, the DNA is TGTGCCAGCAGTTTAAGGCGAGGGGGAAATGGCTACACCTTC. V is TRBV12-3 or TRBV12-4 and J is TRBJ1-2; possible D gene TRBD1, 6 bases. The V end was cut by 2 bases, the J end by 6 bases, with 13 bases between. CDR3 size: 14 residues.